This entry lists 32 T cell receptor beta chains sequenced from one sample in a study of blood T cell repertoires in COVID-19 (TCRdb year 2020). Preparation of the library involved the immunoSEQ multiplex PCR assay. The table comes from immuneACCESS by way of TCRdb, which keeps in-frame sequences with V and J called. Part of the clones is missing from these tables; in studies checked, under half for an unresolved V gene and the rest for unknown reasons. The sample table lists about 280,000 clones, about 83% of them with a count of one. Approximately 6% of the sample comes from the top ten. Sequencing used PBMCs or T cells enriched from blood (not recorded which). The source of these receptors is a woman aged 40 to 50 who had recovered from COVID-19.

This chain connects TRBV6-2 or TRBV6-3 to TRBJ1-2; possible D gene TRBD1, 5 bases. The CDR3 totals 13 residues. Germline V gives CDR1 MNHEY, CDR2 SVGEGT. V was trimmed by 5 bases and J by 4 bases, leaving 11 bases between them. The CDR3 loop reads CASSNRRGYGYTF. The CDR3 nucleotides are TGTGCCAGCAGTAACAGAAGGGGCTATGGCTACACCTTC.

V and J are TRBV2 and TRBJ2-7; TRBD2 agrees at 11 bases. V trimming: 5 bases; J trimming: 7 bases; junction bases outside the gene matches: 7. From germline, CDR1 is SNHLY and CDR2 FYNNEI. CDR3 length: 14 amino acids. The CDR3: CASSLAGGLREQYF. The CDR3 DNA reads TGTGCCAGCAGTTTAGCGGGAGGGCTGCGGGAGCAGTACTTC.

CDR3 region: CASSTGADTQYF. Written as DNA, the CDR3 is TGTGCCAGTTCGACAGGGGCAGATACGCAGTATTTT. The chain employs TRBV28 and TRBJ2-3; 8 positions agree with TRBD1. The V gene's germline CDR1 is MDHEN and CDR2 SYDVKM. The trim removed 9 bases at V and 4 bases at J, leaving 3 bases unmatched. The CDR3 loop spans 12 amino acids.

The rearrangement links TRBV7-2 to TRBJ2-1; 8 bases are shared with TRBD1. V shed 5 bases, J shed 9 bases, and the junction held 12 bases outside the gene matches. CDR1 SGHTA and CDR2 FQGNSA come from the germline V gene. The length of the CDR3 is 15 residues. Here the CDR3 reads CASSPRQGSTGEQFF. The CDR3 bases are TGTGCCAGCAGCCCGCGACAGGGGAGTACAGGTGAGCAGTTCTTC.

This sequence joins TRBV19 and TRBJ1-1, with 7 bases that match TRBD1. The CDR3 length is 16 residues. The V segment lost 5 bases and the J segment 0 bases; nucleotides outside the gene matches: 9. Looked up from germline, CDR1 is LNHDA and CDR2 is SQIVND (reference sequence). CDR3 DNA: TGTGCCAGTAGTCTTTGGACAGGCAGTATGAACACTGAAGCTTTCTTT. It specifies CASSLWTGSMNTEAFF.

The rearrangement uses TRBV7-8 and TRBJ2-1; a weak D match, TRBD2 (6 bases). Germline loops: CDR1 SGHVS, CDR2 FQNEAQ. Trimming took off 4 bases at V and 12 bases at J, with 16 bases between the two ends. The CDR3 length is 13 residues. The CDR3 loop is CASSWDRRGGQFF. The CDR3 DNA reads TGTGCCAGCAGCTGGGACCGGAGGGGAGGGCAGTTCTTC.

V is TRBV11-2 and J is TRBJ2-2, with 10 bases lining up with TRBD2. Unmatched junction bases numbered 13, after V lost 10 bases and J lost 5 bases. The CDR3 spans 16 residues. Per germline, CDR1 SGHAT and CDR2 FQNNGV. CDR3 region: CATRGGVAGGTGELFF. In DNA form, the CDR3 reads TGTGCCACCAGGGGCGGGGTAGCGGGAGGAACCGGGGAGCTGTTTTTT.

The DNA of the CDR3 is TGTGCCAGCAGCCAAGTGCGGGGGATTTACGAGCAGTACTTC. Its translation: CASSQVRGIYEQYF. The V gene is TRBV4-2, the J gene TRBJ2-7, with 7 positions matching TRBD2. This CDR3 spans 14 amino acids. Germline V gives CDR1 LGHNA, CDR2 YNFKEQ. The junction had 4 bases not matched to a gene; V was cut back by 1 base and J by 4 bases.

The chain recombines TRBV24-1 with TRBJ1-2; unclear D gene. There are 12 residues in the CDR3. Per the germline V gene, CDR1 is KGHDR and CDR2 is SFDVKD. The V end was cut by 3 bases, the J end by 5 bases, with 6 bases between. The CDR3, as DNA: TGTGCCACCAGTGATAGAGAATATGGCTACACCTTC. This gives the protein CATSDREYGYTF.

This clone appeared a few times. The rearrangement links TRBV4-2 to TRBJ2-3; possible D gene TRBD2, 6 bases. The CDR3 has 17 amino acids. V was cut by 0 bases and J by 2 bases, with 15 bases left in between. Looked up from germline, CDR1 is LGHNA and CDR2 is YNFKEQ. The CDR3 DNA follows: TGTGCCAGCAGCCAAGATCTCACAGGAGGGGACACAGATACGCAGTATTTT. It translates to CASSQDLTGGDTDTQYF.

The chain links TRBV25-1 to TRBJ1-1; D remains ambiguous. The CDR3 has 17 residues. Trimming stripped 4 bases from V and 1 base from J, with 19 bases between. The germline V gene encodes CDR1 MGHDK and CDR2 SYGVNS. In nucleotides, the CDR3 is TGTGCCAGCAGTGGAGGGATTAGCGGCCCGGCGAACACTGAAGCTTTCTTT. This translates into CASSGGISGPANTEAFF.

This CDR3 is CAWTAGQETQYF. DNA of the CDR3: TGTGCCTGGACGGCGGGGCAAGAGACCCAGTACTTC. The chain is built from TRBV30 and TRBJ2-5; D may be TRBD2 (6 bases). The CDR3 contains 12 residues. CDR1 GTSNPN and CDR2 SVGIG come from the germline V gene (reference sequence). The V gene lost 4 bases and the J gene lost 2 bases, with 8 bases spanning the gap. Full variable domain (outside the CDR3, taken from reference TRBV30 and TRBJ2-5): SQTIHQWPATLVQPVGSPLSLECTVEGTSNPNLYWYRQAAGRGLQLLFYSVGIGQISSEVPQNLSASRPQDRQFILSSKKLLLSDSGFYLCAWTAGQETQYFGPGTRLLVL.

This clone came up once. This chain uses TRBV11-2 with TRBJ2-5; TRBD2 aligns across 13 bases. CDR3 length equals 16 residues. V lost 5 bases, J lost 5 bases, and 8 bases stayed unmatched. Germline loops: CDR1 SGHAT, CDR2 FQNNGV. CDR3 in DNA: TGTGCCAGCAGCCAACAACTAGCGGGAGGGGATGAGACCCAGTACTTC. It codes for CASSQQLAGGDETQYF.

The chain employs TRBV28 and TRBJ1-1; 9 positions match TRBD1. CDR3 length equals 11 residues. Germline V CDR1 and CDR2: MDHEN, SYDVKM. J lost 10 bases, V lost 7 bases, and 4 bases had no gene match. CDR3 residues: CASNRQGGAFF. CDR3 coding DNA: TGTGCCAGCAATAGACAGGGGGGAGCTTTCTTT.

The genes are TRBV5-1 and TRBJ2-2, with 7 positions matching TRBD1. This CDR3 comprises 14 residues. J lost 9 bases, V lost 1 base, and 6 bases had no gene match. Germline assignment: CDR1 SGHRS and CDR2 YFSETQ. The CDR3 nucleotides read TGCGCCAGCAGCTTGCTGGGGACAGCGCGGGAGCTGTTTTTT. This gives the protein CASSLLGTARELFF.

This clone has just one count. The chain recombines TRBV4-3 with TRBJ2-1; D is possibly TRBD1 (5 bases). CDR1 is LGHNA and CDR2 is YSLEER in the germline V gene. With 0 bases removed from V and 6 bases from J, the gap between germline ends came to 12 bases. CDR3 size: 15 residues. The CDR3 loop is CASSQDVQGSNEQFF. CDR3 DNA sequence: TGCGCCAGCAGCCAAGATGTTCAGGGATCCAATGAGCAGTTCTTC.

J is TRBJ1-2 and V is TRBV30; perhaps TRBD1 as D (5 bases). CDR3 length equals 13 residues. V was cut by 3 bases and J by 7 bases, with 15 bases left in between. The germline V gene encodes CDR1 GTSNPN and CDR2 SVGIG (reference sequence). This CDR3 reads CAWRPSGSGGYTF. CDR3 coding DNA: TGTGCCTGGAGGCCCTCAGGGTCTGGTGGCTACACCTTC.

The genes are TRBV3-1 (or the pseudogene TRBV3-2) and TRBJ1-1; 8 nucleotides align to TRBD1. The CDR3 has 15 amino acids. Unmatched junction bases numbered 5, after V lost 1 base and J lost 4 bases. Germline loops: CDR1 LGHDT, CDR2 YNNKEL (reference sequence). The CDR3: CASSQVQGAATEAFF. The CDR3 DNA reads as TGTGCCAGCAGCCAAGTTCAGGGGGCGGCCACTGAAGCTTTCTTT.

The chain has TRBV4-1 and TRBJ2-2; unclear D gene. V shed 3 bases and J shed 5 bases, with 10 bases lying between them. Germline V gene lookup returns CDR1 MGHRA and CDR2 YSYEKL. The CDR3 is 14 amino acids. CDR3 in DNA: TGCGCCAGCAGCCAGCCCCTGACAACCGGGGAGCTGTTTTTT. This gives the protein CASSQPLTTGELFF.

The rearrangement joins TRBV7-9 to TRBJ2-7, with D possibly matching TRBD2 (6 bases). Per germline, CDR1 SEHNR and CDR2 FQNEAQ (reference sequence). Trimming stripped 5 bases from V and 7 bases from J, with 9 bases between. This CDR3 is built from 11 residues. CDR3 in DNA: TGTGCCAGCAGCCCGGCGGGAGAGCAGTACTTC. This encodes CASSPAGEQYF.

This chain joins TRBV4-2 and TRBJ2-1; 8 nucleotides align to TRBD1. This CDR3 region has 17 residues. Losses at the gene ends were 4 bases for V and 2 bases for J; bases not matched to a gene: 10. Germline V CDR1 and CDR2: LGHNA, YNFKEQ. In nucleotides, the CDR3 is TGTGCCAGCAGCCCGAAGGATCGGACAGGGCCCTACAATGAGCAGTTCTTC. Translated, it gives CASSPKDRTGPYNEQFF.

CDR3 residues: CASSGGTAPYEQYF. The CDR3 DNA is TGTGCCAGCAGTGGGGGGACTGCCCCCTACGAGCAGTACTTC. V usage is TRBV28 and J usage is TRBJ2-7; D might be TRBD2 (6 bases). The CDR3 covers 14 residues. The germline V and J ends were trimmed by 5 bases and 2 bases, with 13 bases remaining between them. Per the germline V gene, CDR1 is MDHEN and CDR2 is SYDVKM.

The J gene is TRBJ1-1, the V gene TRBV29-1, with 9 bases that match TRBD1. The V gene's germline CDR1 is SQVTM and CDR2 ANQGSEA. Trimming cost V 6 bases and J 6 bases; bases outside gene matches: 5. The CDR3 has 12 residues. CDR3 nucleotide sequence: TGCAGCGTCGGACAGGGGTACCCTGAAGCTTTCTTT. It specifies CSVGQGYPEAFF.

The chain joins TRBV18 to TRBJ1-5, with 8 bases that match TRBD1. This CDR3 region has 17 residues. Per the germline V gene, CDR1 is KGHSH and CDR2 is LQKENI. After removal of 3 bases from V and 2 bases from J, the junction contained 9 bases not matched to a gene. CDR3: CASSPRQGAGRNQPQHF. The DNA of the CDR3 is TGTGCCAGCTCACCTCGTCAGGGGGCTGGGCGCAATCAGCCCCAGCATTTT. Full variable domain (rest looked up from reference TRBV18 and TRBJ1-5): NAGVMQNPRHLVRRRGQEARLRCSPMKGHSHVYWYRQLPEEGLKFMVYLQKENIIDESGMPKERFSAEFPKEGPSILRIQQVVRGDSAAYFCASSPRQGAGRNQPQHFGDGTRLSIL.

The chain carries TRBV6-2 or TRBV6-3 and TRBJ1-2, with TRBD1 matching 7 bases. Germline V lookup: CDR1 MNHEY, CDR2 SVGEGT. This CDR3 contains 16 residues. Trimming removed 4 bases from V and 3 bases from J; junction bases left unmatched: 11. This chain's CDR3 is CASSLGWTGGDYGYTF. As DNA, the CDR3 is TGTGCCAGCAGTTTGGGCTGGACAGGAGGGGACTATGGCTACACCTTC.

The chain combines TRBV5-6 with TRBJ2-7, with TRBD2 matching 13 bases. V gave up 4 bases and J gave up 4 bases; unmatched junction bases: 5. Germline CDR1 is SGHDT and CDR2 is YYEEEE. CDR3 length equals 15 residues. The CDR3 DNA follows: TGTGCCAGCAGCCCGGGACTAGCGGGACTATACGAGCAGTACTTC. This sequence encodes CASSPGLAGLYEQYF.

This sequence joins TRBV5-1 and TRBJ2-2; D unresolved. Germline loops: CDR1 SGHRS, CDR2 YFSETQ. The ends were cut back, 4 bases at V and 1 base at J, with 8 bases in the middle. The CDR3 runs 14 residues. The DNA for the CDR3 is TGCGCCAGCAGCCAACCAGGGAACACCGGGGAGCTGTTTTTT. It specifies CASSQPGNTGELFF. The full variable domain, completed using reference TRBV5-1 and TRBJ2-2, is KAGVTQTPRYLIKTRGQQVTLSCSPISGHRSVSWYQQTPGQGLQFLFEYFSETQRNKGNFPGRFSGRQFSNSRSEMNVSTLELGDSALYLCASSQPGNTGELFFGEGSRLTVL.

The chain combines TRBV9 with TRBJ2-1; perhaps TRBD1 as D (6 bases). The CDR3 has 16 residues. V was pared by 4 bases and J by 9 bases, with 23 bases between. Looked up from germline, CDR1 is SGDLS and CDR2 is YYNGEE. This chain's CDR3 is CASSPRGDIGQGEQFF. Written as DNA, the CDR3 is TGTGCCAGCAGCCCCAGAGGGGACATAGGCCAGGGTGAGCAGTTCTTC.

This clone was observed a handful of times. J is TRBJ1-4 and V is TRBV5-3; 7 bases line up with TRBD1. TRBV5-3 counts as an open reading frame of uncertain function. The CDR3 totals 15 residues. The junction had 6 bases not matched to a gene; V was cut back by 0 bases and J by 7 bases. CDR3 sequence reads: CARSLVPGGSEKLFF. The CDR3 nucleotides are TGTGCCAGAAGCTTGGTCCCAGGGGGTAGTGAAAAACTGTTTTTT.

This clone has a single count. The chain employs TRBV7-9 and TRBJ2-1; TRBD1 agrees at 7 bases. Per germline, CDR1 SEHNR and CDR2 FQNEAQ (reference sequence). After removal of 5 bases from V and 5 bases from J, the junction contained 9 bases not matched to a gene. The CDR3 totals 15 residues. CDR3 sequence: CASSPNRGYHNEQFF. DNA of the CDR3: TGTGCCAGCAGCCCCAACAGGGGATACCACAATGAGCAGTTCTTC.

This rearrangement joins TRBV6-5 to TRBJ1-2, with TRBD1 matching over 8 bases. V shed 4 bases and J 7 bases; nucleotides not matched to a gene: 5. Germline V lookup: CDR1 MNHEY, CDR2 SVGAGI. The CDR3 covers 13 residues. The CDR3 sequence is CASSSDDRGGYTF. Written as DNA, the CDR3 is TGTGCCAGCAGTTCCGACGACAGGGGTGGCTACACCTTC.

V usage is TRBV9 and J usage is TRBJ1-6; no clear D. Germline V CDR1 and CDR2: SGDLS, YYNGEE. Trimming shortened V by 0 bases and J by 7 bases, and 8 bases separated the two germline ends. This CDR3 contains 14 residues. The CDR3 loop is CASSVGVKNSPLHF. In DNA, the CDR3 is TGTGCCAGCAGCGTAGGCGTGAAAAATTCACCCCTCCACTTT. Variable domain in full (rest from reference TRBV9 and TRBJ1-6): DSGVTQTPKHLITATGQRVTLRCSPRSGDLSVYWYQQSLDQGLQFLIQYYNGEERAKGNILERFSAQQFPDLHSELNLSSLELGDSALYFCASSVGVKNSPLHFGNGTRLTVT.